This T cell receptor (beta chain) was recorded in a study of blood T cell repertoires in COVID-19. For the study at large: Acute and convalescent COVID-19 specimens originated in the United States, Italy and Spain.

V shed 1 base, J shed 3 bases, and the junction held 4 bases outside the gene matches. This CDR3 spans 15 amino acids. The V gene's germline CDR1 is SGHRS and CDR2 YFSETQ. In the original analysis: Amplification with reference gene primers provided the estimates of nucleated cell counts. The assay was immunoSEQ multiplex PCR, and TCRdb's table has in-frame clones only and misses some. V and J calls and clone size are those listed in that table; D and trimming were worked out from the DNA. The data contain fewer than 300,000 clones, approximately 85% of them singletons. The V and J genes are TRBV5-1 and TRBJ2-7, with 10 bases matching TRBD2. The TCR comes from a man between 50 and 59 years old with active or convalescent COVID-19. Material for sequencing was peripheral blood. The CDR3, as DNA: TGCGCCAGCAGCTTGAGGGCTAGCGGGGGCTACGAGCAGTACTTC. Translated, it gives CASSLRASGGYEQYF.